A selection of T cell receptor beta chains follows, all from one sample in a study of cytomegalovirus exposure and HLA in healthy donors. The data were produced by immunoSEQ multiplex PCR, yet TCRdb's version contains in-frame clones alone and is incomplete. The table shows about 200,000 clones, with approximately 80% occurring only once. Sequenced input: PBMCs. The receptors come from a man aged 35 to 55 in good health and CMV-seropositive. Both conserved end residues are part of each CDR3. A D gene is named only where the DNA matches it firmly. Expanded clones get a size class; other rows say once, few or many, or leave the size out.

d_gene: NA; v_gene: TRBV6-5; j_gene: TRBJ1-6; len: 14; abundance: few; CDR3nt: TGTGCCAGCAGTTACGGGGGGGAGAATTCACCCCTCCACTTT; CDR3aa: CASSYGGENSPLHF
d_gene: NA; v_gene: TRBV19; j_gene: TRBJ2-7; len: 14; abundance: NA; CDR3nt: TGTGCCAGTAGTACTAGCGAGAGCTCCTACGAGCAGTACTTC; CDR3aa: CASSTSESSYEQYF
d_gene: NA; v_gene: TRBV20-1; j_gene: TRBJ2-7; len: 11; abundance: NA; CDR3nt: TGCAGTGCAACGGGCAGGGTGGGGCAGTACTTC; CDR3aa: CSATGRVGQYF
d_gene: NA; v_gene: TRBV2; j_gene: TRBJ2-3; len: 11; abundance: few; CDR3nt: TGTGCCAGCAGGGCTAGAGATACGCAGTATTTT; CDR3aa: CASRARDTQYF
d_gene: TRBD2; v_gene: TRBV11-1; j_gene: TRBJ2-7; len: 14; abundance: NA; CDR3nt: TGTGCCAGCAGCTTAGGACGGGAGGGCAACGAGCAGTACTTC; CDR3aa: CASSLGREGNEQYF
d_gene: NA; v_gene: TRBV10-2; j_gene: TRBJ2-1; len: 16; abundance: NA; CDR3nt: TGCGCCAGCAGTATCCGGGGGACGAGAGGGTTCAATGAGCAGTTCTTC; CDR3aa: CASSIRGTRGFNEQFF
d_gene: NA; v_gene: TRBV5-6; j_gene: TRBJ1-2; len: 15; abundance: NA; CDR3nt: TGTGCCAGCAGCTTGTCTTATGGGCAGAACTATGGCTACACCTTC; CDR3aa: CASSLSYGQNYGYTF
d_gene: NA; v_gene: TRBV14; j_gene: TRBJ2-7; len: 12; abundance: NA; CDR3nt: TGTGCCAGCAGCCCCTCCCCCTACGAGCAGTACTTC; CDR3aa: CASSPSPYEQYF
d_gene: NA; v_gene: TRBV6-4; j_gene: TRBJ2-2; len: 15; abundance: NA; CDR3nt: TGTGCCAGCAGTGAGGGCGAGAGGGACACCGGGGAGCTGTTTTTT; CDR3aa: CASSEGERDTGELFF
d_gene: TRBD1; v_gene: TRBV29-1; j_gene: TRBJ1-2; len: 16; abundance: NA; CDR3nt: TGCAGCGTTGACTTTGGACAGGGGAGGCCCAGCTATGGCTACACCTTC; CDR3aa: CSVDFGQGRPSYGYTF
d_gene: TRBD2; v_gene: TRBV18; j_gene: TRBJ2-3; len: 18; abundance: NA; CDR3nt: TGTGCCACCCATCGGGGGGTAGCGGACCCAACTAGCACAGATACGCAGTATTTT; CDR3aa: CATHRGVADPTSTDTQYF
d_gene: TRBD1; v_gene: TRBV5-1; j_gene: TRBJ1-3; len: 13; abundance: NA; CDR3nt: TGCGCCAGCAGCTTGGTTCAGGGGGGCACCATATATTTT; CDR3aa: CASSLVQGGTIYF
d_gene: TRBD1; v_gene: TRBV27; j_gene: TRBJ2-7; len: 16; abundance: NA; CDR3nt: TGTGCCAGCAGCTATTCTCGGGACAGGGGCAAGGACGAGCAGTACTTC; CDR3aa: CASSYSRDRGKDEQYF
d_gene: TRBD2; v_gene: TRBV7-6; j_gene: TRBJ2-6; len: 18; abundance: NA; CDR3nt: TGTGCCAGCAGCTCCCGTGAACTAGCGTACTCTGGGGCCAACGTCCTGACTTTC; CDR3aa: CASSSRELAYSGANVLTF
d_gene: NA; v_gene: TRBV9; j_gene: TRBJ2-5; len: 14; abundance: once; CDR3nt: TGTGCCAGCAGCGTTTTGGCGGGACAAGAGACCCAGTACTTC; CDR3aa: CASSVLAGQETQYF
d_gene: NA; v_gene: TRBV30; j_gene: TRBJ1-1; len: 16; abundance: NA; CDR3nt: TGTGCCTGGAGTGCTCAAAGCGGGGGGCTAGGCACTGAAGCTTTCTTT; CDR3aa: CAWSAQSGGLGTEAFF
d_gene: NA; v_gene: TRBV5-4; j_gene: TRBJ1-2; len: 18; abundance: NA; CDR3nt: TGTGCCAGCAGCTCGGGTCTTTTAGGGTCGGACAAACGACGGGGCTACACCTTC; CDR3aa: CASSSGLLGSDKRRGYTF
d_gene: TRBD2; v_gene: TRBV9; j_gene: TRBJ2-5; len: 16; abundance: NA; CDR3nt: TGTGCCAGCAGCGTAGGGGCTAGCGGGGAGCAAGAGACCCAGTACTTC; CDR3aa: CASSVGASGEQETQYF
d_gene: TRBD1; v_gene: TRBV19; j_gene: TRBJ1-5; len: 16; abundance: NA; CDR3nt: TGTGCCAGTAGTACGACAGGGGTGGAGGGTAATCAGCCCCAGCATTTT; CDR3aa: CASSTTGVEGNQPQHF
d_gene: NA; v_gene: TRBV5-1; j_gene: TRBJ2-3; len: 13; abundance: NA; CDR3nt: TGCGCCAGCAGCTTGGGACAATCTGATACGCAGTATTTT; CDR3aa: CASSLGQSDTQYF
d_gene: TRBD1; v_gene: TRBV2; j_gene: TRBJ1-2; len: 14; abundance: NA; CDR3nt: TGTGCCAGCAGTCCCCGGACAGGGACCTATGGCTACACCTTC; CDR3aa: CASSPRTGTYGYTF
d_gene: TRBD1; v_gene: TRBV5-6; j_gene: TRBJ2-2; len: 16; abundance: NA; CDR3nt: TGTGCCAGCAGCTTGGGACAGGGGGCGAACACCGGGGAGCTGTTTTTT; CDR3aa: CASSLGQGANTGELFF
d_gene: TRBD1; v_gene: TRBV6-5; j_gene: TRBJ1-5; len: 14; abundance: NA; CDR3nt: TGTGCCAGCAGTTCGGGACAGGGGGATCAGCCCCAGCATTTT; CDR3aa: CASSSGQGDQPQHF
d_gene: NA; v_gene: TRBV19; j_gene: TRBJ1-5; len: 16; abundance: once; CDR3nt: TGTGCCAGTAGTATACCAGCGGGTAGGGCCCCCAGACCCCAGCATTTT; CDR3aa: CASSIPAGRAPRPQHF
d_gene: TRBD2; v_gene: TRBV5-4; j_gene: TRBJ2-3; len: 16; abundance: NA; CDR3nt: TGTGCCAGCAGCCCACCGGGGGGAGTTACTTACGATACGCAGTATTTT; CDR3aa: CASSPPGGVTYDTQYF
d_gene: TRBD2; v_gene: TRBV15; j_gene: TRBJ2-5; len: 17; abundance: NA; CDR3nt: TGTGCAGGTAGCGGGAGAACGCAAGATAACGCCGGAGAGACCCAGTACTTC; CDR3aa: CAGSGRTQDNAGETQYF
d_gene: NA; v_gene: TRBV2; j_gene: TRBJ2-1; len: 13; abundance: once; CDR3nt: TGTGCCAGCAGTGAAGTGGGTAGCTATGAGCAGTTCTTC; CDR3aa: CASSEVGSYEQFF
d_gene: NA; v_gene: TRBV19; j_gene: TRBJ1-1; len: 14; abundance: once; CDR3nt: TGTGCCAGTAGTATTCTGGGACATACCAGTGAAGCTTTCTTT; CDR3aa: CASSILGHTSEAFF